These 9 T cell receptor beta chains came from one sample sequenced in a study of cytomegalovirus exposure and HLA in healthy donors. Clones were read by immunoSEQ multiplex PCR, and TCRdb kept only the in-frame ones, dropping some. In the table there are about 250,000 clones, more than 85% of which are singletons. Input material: PBMCs. The origin of the receptors is a young man in good health and CMV-seropositive.

This sequence joins TRBV7-9 and TRBJ2-5; D is ambiguous. The germline CDR1 and CDR2 sequences are SEHNR and FQNEAQ (reference sequence). Trimming cost V 6 bases and J 5 bases, with 10 bases left between them. CDR3 size: 12 residues. For the CDR3, the DNA is TGTGCCAGCAGGACCTTGGGGGAGACCCAGTACTTC. Its translation is CASRTLGETQYF.

The rearrangement links TRBV7-9 to TRBJ1-1, with D perhaps matching TRBD1 (6 bases). The germline V gene has CDR1 SEHNR and CDR2 FQNEAQ (reference sequence). This CDR3 is built from 15 residues. The V end lost 5 bases, the J end lost 0 bases, and 13 bases lay between the germline ends. For the CDR3, the DNA is TGTGCCAGCAGCCCTCAAACAGGGATGAACACTGAAGCTTTCTTT. Encoded protein: CASSPQTGMNTEAFF.

The genes are TRBV7-2 and TRBJ1-2, with D possibly TRBD1 on 5 matching bases. This CDR3 has 16 amino acids. V was trimmed by 4 bases and J by 2 bases, leaving 17 bases between them. Germline V gene data show CDR1 as SGHTA and CDR2 as FQGNSA. The CDR3 region is CASSSYARDGNYGYTF. In nucleotides, the CDR3 is TGTGCCAGCAGCTCGTATGCCCGGGACGGAAACTATGGCTACACCTTC.

V is TRBV30 and J is TRBJ2-3; TRBD1 matches 12 bases. CDR1 is GTSNPN, CDR2 SVGIG, per germline (reference sequence). The V and J ends lost 0 bases and 5 bases, in that order; junction bases with no gene match: 3. This CDR3 contains 15 residues. DNA for the CDR3: TGTGCCTGGAGTGTCGGGACAGGGGGCGAAGATACGCAGTATTTT. Translation: CAWSVGTGGEDTQYF.

This sequence joins TRBV6-1 and TRBJ2-5; D perhaps matches TRBD1 (6 bases). This CDR3 comprises 12 residues. The germline V gene encodes CDR1 MNHNS and CDR2 SASEGT. Trimming stripped 6 bases from V and 4 bases from J, with 9 bases between. CDR3 in DNA: TGTGCCAGCAGAGCAGGGGCAGAGACCCAGTACTTC. This encodes CASRAGAETQYF.

The chain has TRBV2 and TRBJ1-5, with D unclear. The CDR3 extends over 15 amino acids. Per germline, CDR1 SNHLY and CDR2 FYNNEI. V was pared by 8 bases and J by 4 bases, with 18 bases between. The CDR3 sequence is CASARDVRVNQPQHF. CDR3 nucleotide sequence: TGTGCCAGCGCGCGCGACGTCAGAGTTAATCAGCCCCAGCATTTT.

The CDR3 bases are TGCAGCGTTGTGGACAGGGGGCTAGCTTTCTTT. Its protein product is CSVVDRGLAFF. The gene calls are TRBV29-1 and TRBJ1-1; TRBD1 matches 11 bases. The trim removed 4 bases at V and 10 bases at J, leaving 2 bases unmatched. CDR1 is SQVTM, CDR2 ANQGSEA, per germline. The CDR3 runs 11 residues.

This chain connects TRBV4-1 to TRBJ1-2, with D perhaps matching TRBD1 (5 bases). CDR1 and CDR2 (germline): MGHRA, YSYEKL. This CDR3 spans 18 amino acids. V gave up 4 bases and J gave up 6 bases, with 27 bases separating them. The CDR3 here is CASSRTVSGAGWSDGYTF. CDR3 coding DNA: TGCGCCAGCAGCCGTACGGTCTCAGGAGCAGGGTGGAGTGATGGCTACACCTTC.

V is TRBV30 and J is TRBJ2-5; perhaps TRBD2 as D (7 bases). V was clipped by 5 bases and J by 6 bases, with 13 bases between them. CDR1 and CDR2 from the germline V gene are GTSNPN and SVGIG (reference sequence). CDR3 length: 12 residues. CDR3 DNA: TGTGCCTGGGGGGGCGGGAGTAAGACCCAGTACTTC. Its protein is CAWGGGSKTQYF.